Given below is one T cell receptor (beta chain) in context. Its antigen is not known. The sample originates from a study of graft-versus-host responses after intestinal transplantation. Findings and limits, study-wide: Some patients had graft-donor T cell macrochimerism. In their allografts, the ratios of graft-versus-host to host-versus-graft T cell clones were high.

Sequencing used immunoSEQ multiplex PCR; TCRdb keeps in-frame clones, though not all of them. The data hold 110,000 to 150,000 clones, with 85% to 95% observed a single time. This CDR3 region has 18 residues. With 1 base removed from V and 0 bases from J, the gap between germline ends came to 15 bases. Germline assignment: CDR1 KGHSH and CDR2 LQKENI. This sequence was found in a human donor who received an intestinal transplant. The sequenced sample was unstimulated CD4+ T cells sorted from spleen or lymph node cells, obtained before intestinal transplant. The rearrangement joins TRBV18 to TRBJ1-4; D is undetermined. The CDR3, as DNA: TGTGCCAGCTCACCACTCGGCCGGCAGACAACAACTAATGAAAAACTGTTTTTT. Its translation is CASSPLGRQTTTNEKLFF.